The text below deals with one T cell receptor (beta chain). These data come from a study of T cell repertoires in ileal Crohn's disease. Turning to the study itself: M6 samples are neoterminal ileum biopsies from postoperative colonoscopy.

Profiling relied on immunoSEQ multiplex PCR, and the TCRdb table lists in-frame clones only, not all of them. This table has roughly 3,900 clones, 60% to 80% appearing once. Sample time point: neoterminal ileum biopsy at postoperative endoscopy, about 6 months after surgery. This CDR3 comprises 13 residues. Per germline, CDR1 GTSNPN and CDR2 SVGIG (reference sequence). Trimming removed 0 bases from V and 6 bases from J, with 11 bases in between. Source material: ileal tissue. The gene calls are TRBV30 and TRBJ1-1; D is uncertain. The clonotype comes from an adult with Crohn's disease. For the CDR3, the DNA is TGTGCCTGGAGTGTACTCCATTACGCTGAAGCTTTCTTT. It yields the protein CAWSVLHYAEAFF.